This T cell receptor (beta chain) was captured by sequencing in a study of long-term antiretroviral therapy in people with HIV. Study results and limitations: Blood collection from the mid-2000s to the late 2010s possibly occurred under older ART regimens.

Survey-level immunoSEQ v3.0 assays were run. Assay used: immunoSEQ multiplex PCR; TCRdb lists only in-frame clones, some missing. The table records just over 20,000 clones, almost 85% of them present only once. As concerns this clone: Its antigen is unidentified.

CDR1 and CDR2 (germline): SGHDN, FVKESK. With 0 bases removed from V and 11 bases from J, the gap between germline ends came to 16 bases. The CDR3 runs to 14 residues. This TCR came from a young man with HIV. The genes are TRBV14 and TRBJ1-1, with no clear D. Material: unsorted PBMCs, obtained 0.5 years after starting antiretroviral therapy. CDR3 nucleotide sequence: TGTGCCAGCAGCCAAGATGTGCGGGGTCGTGCGGCTTTCTTT. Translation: CASSQDVRGRAAFF.